A single sample is the source of the 2 T cell receptor beta chains below, sequenced in a study of beta chain features in type 1 diabetes. Investigators reverse transcribed all isolated RNA, so they sequenced expressed TCRB transcripts. Sequenced by immunoSEQ multiplex PCR; TCRdb stores in-frame clones only, minus some. The table has about 15,000 clones, about 55% seen once. The material sequenced was stem cell memory CD4+ T cells from blood. These receptor sequences come from a woman aged 18-35 years in good health.

The rearrangement uses TRBV6-1 and TRBJ2-1; 7 bases are shared with TRBD1. Trimming cost V 2 bases and J 15 bases; bases outside gene matches: 7. The germline gives CDR1 MNHNS, CDR2 SASEGT. The CDR3 runs to 12 residues. The CDR3 loop reads CASSERATGAFF. CDR3 bases: TGTGCCAGCAGTGAAAGGGCTACAGGGGCGTTCTTC.

This clone was found a few times. The V and J genes are TRBV6-1 and TRBJ2-7; 12 nucleotides match TRBD2. The CDR3 length is 16 residues. In germline, CDR1 is MNHNS, CDR2 SASEGT. V shed 4 bases and J 5 bases; nucleotides not matched to a gene: 9. The CDR3, as DNA: TGTGCCAGCAGTGGTTGGACTAGCGGGACACTCCACGAGCAGTACTTC. It is translated as CASSGWTSGTLHEQYF.